One and the same sample provided the 27 T cell receptor beta chains below, sequenced in a study of tumor-infiltrating lymphocytes in oesophageal squamous cell carcinoma. TCRdb independently ran MiXCR on the PCR reads; one entry per CDR3 protein. The top ten hold about 30% of the sample, which has about 12,000 distinct CDR3 sequences, about 57% seen once. Specimen: esophageal tumor tissue. The receptor set was obtained from a female donor with esophageal squamous cell carcinoma.

This clonotype was seen more than once but under ten times. The rearrangement joins TRBV6-5 to TRBJ1-3; tentatively, D is TRBD1 (5 bases). V was shortened by 4 bases and J by 0 bases, with 10 bases between the two germline ends. Germline lookup yields CDR1 MNHEY and CDR2 SVGAGI. This CDR3 is built from 15 residues. CDR3 in amino acids: CASSSRQISGNTIYF. DNA of the CDR3: TGTGCCAGCAGTTCCCGACAGATCTCTGGAAACACCATATATTTT.

By sample fraction, this clonotype is medium-sized. The V and J genes are TRBV7-3 and TRBJ2-1; TRBD2 agrees at 10 bases. V lost 5 bases and J lost 8; bases outside the gene matches: 9. The CDR3 totals 15 residues. CDR1 is SGHTA and CDR2 is FQGTGA in the germline V gene. The CDR3 region is CASSQAGGPGYEQFF. The CDR3 DNA follows: TGTGCCAGCAGCCAAGCGGGAGGGCCGGGGTATGAGCAGTTCTTC.

V usage is TRBV11-2 and J usage is TRBJ2-2; TRBD2 aligns across 7 bases. The CDR3 has 14 residues. Trimming took 5 bases from V and 9 from J; bases not matched to a gene: 9. Looked up from germline, CDR1 is SGHAT and CDR2 is FQNNGV. The CDR3 loop is CASSLPGGGRELFF. The CDR3 DNA sequence: TGTGCCAGCAGCCTTCCGGGGGGAGGTCGGGAGCTGTTTTTT. Full variable domain (missing parts from reference TRBV11-2 and TRBJ2-2): EAGVAQSPRYKIIEKRQSVAFWCNPISGHATLYWYQQILGQGPKLLIQFQNNGVVDDSQLPKDRFSAERLKGVDSTLKIQPAKLEDSAVYLCASSLPGGGRELFFGEGSRLTVL.

The CDR3 loop is CASSPGAVGLNGLARETQYF. The CDR3 DNA is TGTGCCAGTAGCCCCGGGGCGGTTGGGCTAAATGGACTAGCGAGGGAGACCCAGTACTTC. This rearrangement joins TRBV19 to TRBJ2-5, with 9 bases that match TRBD2. V shed 6 bases and J 5 bases; nucleotides not matched to a gene: 25. Germline V gene data show CDR1 as LNHDA and CDR2 as SQIVND (reference sequence). The CDR3 totals 20 residues.

V and J are TRBV28 and TRBJ2-5; unclear D gene. With the DNA end fitting TRBJ2-1 better, the J assignment may be wrong. The CDR3 length is 14 residues. Germline CDR1 is MDHEN and CDR2 is SYDVKM. The CDR3 here is CASSPTRAYNEQFF. For the CDR3, the DNA is TGTGCCAGCAGTCCCACACGAGCCTACAATGAGCAGTTCTTC.

This clonotype appeared a few times. The missing conserved phenylalanine or tryptophan at the end of this CDR3 makes a read error likely. The limits of the CDR3 on the DNA are not certain, so only TCRdb's listed CDR3 is given. V and J are TRBV6-1 and TRBJ2-5; the table's D call, TRBD2, has no DNA check behind it. Germline-derived CDR1 and CDR2 are MNHNS and SASEGT. A total of 17 residues make up the CDR3, ends included. CDR3 in amino acids: CASNRGLAGVVEQYFGN.

This clonotype was seen ten or more times. The chain joins TRBV18 to TRBJ2-3, with D possibly being TRBD1 (5 bases). The CDR3 spans 16 residues. Deletions cut 3 bases from V and 5 bases from J, with 18 bases between. Looked up from germline, CDR1 is KGHSH and CDR2 is LQKENI. CDR3: CASSPLRVAQGDTQYF. Here the CDR3 DNA reads TGTGCCAGCTCACCCCTCAGGGTGGCCCAGGGAGATACGCAGTATTTT.

The chain combines TRBV7-2 with TRBJ2-4; the match to TRBD2 covers 10 bases. The CDR3 is made up of 15 amino acids. Trimming took 5 bases from V and 13 from J; bases not matched to a gene: 14. CDR1 and CDR2 from the germline V gene are SGHTA and FQGNSA. The CDR3 bases are TGTGCCAGCAGCGATACTAGCGGGAACTACAATGAGCAGTACTTC. Amino acids: CASSDTSGNYNEQYF. Based on the CDR3 plus reference TRBV7-2 and TRBJ2-4, the full variable domain is GAGVSQSPSNKVTEKGKDVELRCDPISGHTALYWYRQSLGQGLEFLIYFQGNSAPDKSGLPSDRFSAERTGGSVSTLTIQRTQQEDSAVYLCASSDTSGNYNEQYFGAGTRLSVL.

The rearrangement uses TRBV6-1 and TRBJ2-1, with 7 nucleotides matching TRBD1. The tail of the sequence fits TRBJ2-5 better, so the J call may be wrong. The germline CDR1 and CDR2 sequences are MNHNS and SASEGT. CDR3 length: 13 residues. Here the CDR3 DNA reads TGTGCCAGCAGTGGGACAGGTCAAGAGACCCAGTACTTC. It specifies CASSGTGQETQYF.

The chain combines TRBV7-3 with TRBJ2-3; weak D call: TRBD2 (5 bases). The CDR3 runs 15 residues. V lost 5 bases, J lost 2 bases, and 14 bases lay in between. Germline V gives CDR1 SGHTA, CDR2 FQGTGA. The CDR3 spells CASSASGIATDTQYF. As DNA, the CDR3 is TGTGCCAGCAGCGCCAGCGGAATTGCCACAGATACGCAGTATTTT.

The table lists this clonotype with a count of one. V and J are TRBV7-6 and TRBJ2-5; 8 bases are shared with TRBD2. Germline V gene data show CDR1 as SGHVS and CDR2 as FNYEAQ. The ends lost 0 bases at V and 11 bases at J; junction bases unmatched: 26. CDR3 length: 20 amino acids. CDR3 bases: TGTGCCAGCAGCTTAGCGCAACCGGGGGGGGCAAGCGGATCCTACAATGAGCAGTACTTC. Translating it yields CASSLAQPGGASGSYNEQYF.

Here the CDR3 reads CASSLAPQGRDTEAFF. The CDR3 coding sequence is TGTGCCAGCAGCTTAGCGCCGCAGGGACGGGACACTGAAGCTTTCTTT. This chain connects TRBV7-2 to TRBJ2-3, with D possibly matching TRBD1 (5 bases). The end of the DNA aligns better with TRBJ1-1, so the J call may be wrong. This CDR3 is built from 16 residues. CDR1 is SGHTA and CDR2 is FQGNSA in the germline V gene.

This chain links TRBV7-2 with TRBJ2-5; 8 nucleotides agree with TRBD1. Germline V gene sequence: CDR1 SGHTA, CDR2 FQGNSA. The CDR3 runs to 14 residues. Trimming took 5 bases from V and 2 from J; bases not matched to a gene: 4. The CDR3, as DNA: TGTGCCAGCAGCCGGGACAGGACACAAGAGACCCAGTACTTC. Translating it yields CASSRDRTQETQYF. The complete variable domain, with remaining parts taken from reference TRBV7-2 and TRBJ2-5, reads GAGVSQSPSNKVTEKGKDVELRCDPISGHTALYWYRQSLGQGLEFLIYFQGNSAPDKSGLPSDRFSAERTGGSVSTLTIQRTQQEDSAVYLCASSRDRTQETQYFGPGTRLLVL.

This rearrangement joins TRBV7-2 to TRBJ2-3; 8 bases align to TRBD2. V dropped 1 base and J dropped 7; count of bases not matched to a gene: 7. The germline V gene has CDR1 SGHTA and CDR2 FQGNSA. This CDR3 has 15 residues. The CDR3 loop is CASSLGREGLNTQYF. The CDR3 coding sequence is TGTGCCAGCAGCTTAGGACGGGAGGGCCTAAATACGCAGTATTTT.

This clonotype was found a few times. The chain recombines TRBV6-1 with TRBJ2-3; 9 bases map to TRBD1. The CDR3 has 16 amino acids. The V gene end was trimmed by 6 bases and the J gene end by 1 base; junction bases not matched to a gene: 8. Germline values: CDR1 MNHNS, CDR2 SASEGT. CDR3 in DNA: TGTGCCAGCAGCATGTTGGGACAGGGAGGCACAGATACGCAGTATTTT. This sequence encodes CASSMLGQGGTDTQYF.

The rearrangement joins TRBV7-2 to TRBJ2-7, with 9 bases fitting TRBD2. CDR1 SGHTA and CDR2 FQGNSA come from the germline V gene. The V and J ends lost 4 bases and 7 bases, in that order; junction bases with no gene match: 20. The CDR3 runs to 18 residues. DNA for the CDR3: TGTGCCAGCAGCTCCTCCCTGCGACTAGCGGAGACCTACAATGAGCAGTACTTC. Its protein product is CASSSSLRLAETYNEQYF.

The V and J genes are TRBV7-4 and TRBJ2-3, with a weak D call TRBD1 (5 bases). V gave up 0 bases and J gave up 0 bases, with 16 bases separating them. Germline CDR1 SGHVT, CDR2 SQSDAQ. This CDR3 is 18 amino acids long. This CDR3 reads CASSLALGHSSSTDTQYF. CDR3 sequence (DNA): TGTGCCAGCAGCTTAGCATTAGGACACTCTTCTAGCACAGATACGCAGTATTTT.

Regarding this clonotype: This CDR3 is missing its conserved last phenylalanine or tryptophan, likely due to a read error. The limits of the CDR3 on the DNA are not certain, so only TCRdb's listed CDR3 is given. The chain recombines TRBV7-8 with TRBJ2-5; TRBD2 is the table's D call and was not checked against the DNA. Germline values: CDR1 SGHVS, CDR2 FQNEAQ. Including both end residues, the CDR3 is 16 amino acids long. CDR3 sequence reads: CASSLAGRTYEQYFGN.

The genes are TRBV12-3 or TRBV12-4 and TRBJ2-1; TRBD1 matches at 8 bases. The J call is in doubt because the DNA end fits TRBJ2-7 better. CDR3 length: 16 amino acids. CDR3 coding DNA: TGTGCCAGCAGTTCCGTGGACAGGGCCAGATCCTACGAGCAGTACTTC. Protein sequence: CASSSVDRARSYEQYF.

This clonotype qualifies as medium-sized. The CDR3 protein is CASSETTTSGGDTQYF. For the CDR3, the DNA is TGTGCCAGCAGTGAAACAACCACTAGCGGAGGGGATACGCAGTATTTT. The chain employs TRBV6-1 and TRBJ2-3, with 8 bases aligning to TRBD2. The V and J ends lost 2 bases and 6 bases, in that order; junction bases with no gene match: 10. The CDR3 loop spans 16 amino acids. Germline lookup yields CDR1 MNHNS and CDR2 SASEGT.

In its sample, this clonotype is medium-sized. This chain connects TRBV6-1 to TRBJ1-2; TRBD1 matches 10 bases. Trimming at V came to 5 bases and at J to 0 bases, leaving 15 bases not matched to a gene. Per the germline V gene, CDR1 is MNHNS and CDR2 is SASEGT. The CDR3 runs 19 residues. The CDR3 spells CASSQGTGEMRMANYGYTF. The CDR3 nucleotides read TGTGCCAGCAGTCAAGGGACAGGGGAGATGAGGATGGCTAACTATGGCTACACCTTC.

This chain links TRBV7-2 with TRBJ2-5; TRBD1 might be the D (5 bases). The CDR3 runs 13 residues. V was pared by 1 base and J by 5 bases, with 8 bases between. The germline gives CDR1 SGHTA, CDR2 FQGNSA. This CDR3 is CASSLVSGETQYF. The DNA for the CDR3 is TGTGCCAGCAGCTTAGTATCAGGGGAGACCCAGTACTTC.

Comment on this clonotype: One end of the junction is discordant with germline, which a read error may explain. V usage is TRBV28 and J usage is TRBJ2-5; 11 bases agree with TRBD2. Germline V gene data show CDR1 as MDHEN and CDR2 as SYDVKM. The CDR3 sequence is 21 residues long. CDR3 DNA sequence: TGTGCCAGCAGTTCCTCAACTCACGGGACTAGCGGCCCCTTGGGACAAGATACCCAGTACTTC. Amino acid sequence: CASSSSTHGTSGPLGQDTQYF.

This clonotype was seen ten or more times. The chain combines TRBV7-2 with TRBJ2-7; the match to TRBD2 covers 8 bases. The germline gives CDR1 SGHTA, CDR2 FQGNSA. The V gene end was trimmed by 2 bases and the J gene end by 1 base; junction bases not matched to a gene: 19. This CDR3 spans 20 amino acids. The CDR3 DNA follows: TGTGCCAGCAGCTTACGTGCCCTCGGGGGGGCGAACTCCGGGTCCTACGAGCAGTACTTC. Protein product: CASSLRALGGANSGSYEQYF.

Ten or more counts support this clonotype. This chain connects TRBV28 to TRBJ1-1; D is undetermined. There are 15 residues in the CDR3. Germline values: CDR1 MDHEN, CDR2 SYDVKM. V lost 6 bases and J 4 bases, leaving 18 bases between the germline ends. This chain's CDR3 is CASSLIRRAGTEAFF. The CDR3 coding sequence is TGTGCCAGCAGCCTCATCAGACGGGCGGGCACTGAAGCTTTCTTT. The whole variable domain, remainder taken from reference TRBV28 and TRBJ1-1, is DVKVTQSSRYLVKRTGEKVFLECVQDMDHENMFWYRQDPGLGLRLIYFSYDVKMKEKGDIPEGYSVSREKKERFSLILESASTNQTSMYLCASSLIRRAGTEAFFGQGTRLTVV.

The chain uses TRBV6-1 and TRBJ2-7, with D perhaps TRBD1 or TRBD2 (5 bases each). The J call may be faulty, since TRBJ2-1 better matches the DNA end. The V gene's germline CDR1 is MNHNS and CDR2 SASEGT. This CDR3 region has 14 residues. The CDR3: CASRESGRENEQFF. The CDR3 region has the DNA TGTGCCAGCAGGGAATCGGGCAGGGAGAATGAGCAGTTCTTC.

This chain links TRBV7-4 with TRBJ2-3; D is possibly TRBD1 (6 bases). This CDR3 has 15 amino acids. CDR1 and CDR2 (germline): SGHVT, SQSDAQ. Trimming took 5 bases from V and 3 from J, leaving 15 bases between them. CDR3 coding DNA: TGTGCCAGCAGCAAGCACAGGGACCGTACAGATACGCAGTATTTT. Encoded protein: CASSKHRDRTDTQYF.